This passage covers 7 T cell receptor beta chains from one sample sequenced in a study of cytomegalovirus exposure and HLA in healthy donors. In the PCR, 60 Vbeta and 13 Jbeta primers were used. The method was immunoSEQ multiplex PCR; TCRdb's version includes in-frame clones alone and lacks a portion of them. The table records some 150,000 clones, 80% of them present only once. Sequencing used PBMCs. These receptors were taken from a man aged 25-40 years in good health and CMV-seronegative.

This chain connects TRBV9 to TRBJ2-6; D perhaps matches TRBD2 (7 bases). Germline-derived CDR1 and CDR2 are SGDLS and YYNGEE. V lost 4 bases and J 2 bases, leaving 13 bases between the germline ends. CDR3 length equals 16 residues. The CDR3 nucleotides read TGTGCCAGCAGCTCAAGAGGGGGGGCTGGGGCCAACGTCCTGACTTTC. Translated: CASSSRGGAGANVLTF.

This chain links TRBV7-9 with TRBJ1-2; D perhaps matches TRBD1 (6 bases). From germline, CDR1 is SEHNR and CDR2 FQNEAQ (reference sequence). CDR3 size: 16 residues. The V and J ends lost 5 bases and 8 bases respectively, with 24 bases between them. Here the CDR3 reads CASSPGRQALHGGYTF. The DNA of the CDR3 is TGTGCCAGCAGCCCCGGGCGACAGGCCCTCCACGGAGGCTACACCTTC.

The chain combines TRBV5-1 with TRBJ1-2, with D maybe TRBD1 (6 bases). Germline V lookup: CDR1 SGHRS, CDR2 YFSETQ. The CDR3 extends over 15 amino acids. Trimming stripped 0 bases from V and 6 bases from J, with 15 bases between. DNA of the CDR3: TGCGCCAGCAGCTTGGACAGGGCGTCGAGGAATGGCTACACCTTC. Amino acid sequence: CASSLDRASRNGYTF.

This chain uses TRBV25-1 with TRBJ1-2, with TRBD1 matching over 8 bases. Germline V CDR1 and CDR2: MGHDK, SYGVNS. The CDR3 sequence is 13 residues long. V shed 3 bases and J 5 bases; nucleotides not matched to a gene: 2. CDR3 nucleotides: TGTGCCAGCAGTGACAGGGGGCGTTATGGCTACACCTTC. It is translated as CASSDRGRYGYTF.

The genes are TRBV9 and TRBJ2-1; D unresolved. Germline V lookup: CDR1 SGDLS, CDR2 YYNGEE. The CDR3 is 14 residues long. V was pared by 3 bases and J by 7 bases, with 14 bases between. The CDR3 coding sequence is TGTGCCAGCAGCGCCCGGTTCGAAATAAATGAGCAGTTCTTC. As protein: CASSARFEINEQFF.

The J gene is TRBJ2-5, the V gene TRBV28; 8 positions match TRBD2. Germline loops: CDR1 MDHEN, CDR2 SYDVKM. The CDR3 runs 14 residues. Losses at the gene ends were 6 bases for V and 2 bases for J; bases not matched to a gene: 5. Here the CDR3 DNA reads TGTGCCAGCAGGCTAGGCGGGGGGCAAGAGACCCAGTACTTC. Its translation is CASRLGGGQETQYF. Drawing the rest from reference TRBV28 and TRBJ2-5, the complete variable domain is DVKVTQSSRYLVKRTGEKVFLECVQDMDHENMFWYRQDPGLGLRLIYFSYDVKMKEKGDIPEGYSVSREKKERFSLILESASTNQTSMYLCASRLGGGQETQYFGPGTRLLVL.

The chain combines TRBV13 with TRBJ1-5; no definite D call. The CDR3 totals 12 residues. V lost 3 bases to trimming and J lost 3 bases, with 3 bases between them. Germline CDR1 and CDR2: PRHDT and FYEKMQ (reference sequence). This CDR3 is CASSFYNQPQHF. CDR3 DNA sequence: TGTGCCAGCAGCTTTTACAATCAGCCCCAGCATTTT.